This T cell receptor (beta chain) is from a study of blood T cell repertoires in COVID-19. Study overall: The United States, Italy and Spain provided the acute and convalescent COVID-19 samples. T cells, B-cell-depleted T cells, or PBMCs supplied cDNA or gDNA.

Original analysis: Scientists estimated how many nucleated cells there were by amplifying reference gene primers. The protocol was immunoSEQ multiplex PCR, while the TCRdb copy is restricted to in-frame clones and leaves out a portion. V and J calls and clone size are given by that table; D and trimming were obtained from the DNA. Here the sample spans around 70,000 clones, approximately 90% being singletons. Per the germline V gene, CDR1 is SGHRS and CDR2 is YFSETQ. Trimming took 3 bases from V and 3 from J; bases not matched to a gene: 1. CDR3 length: 13 amino acids. This sequence was found in a woman in her sixties or seventies with active COVID-19. Sample: peripheral blood. The chain employs TRBV5-1 and TRBJ2-7, with 9 bases fitting TRBD1. As DNA, the CDR3 is TGCGCCAGCAGCTCGGACAGGGGCTACGAGCAGTACTTC. Translation gives CASSSDRGYEQYF.